This TCR beta chain was captured by sequencing in a study of T-cell memory formation after mild COVID-19. Broader study findings: Cross-reactive memory seemingly joined, as some responding clones were found in pre-infection memory. Second-wave clones reaching peak frequency on day 37 lacked confirmed SARS-CoV-2 specificity. A second wave expanding day 15 to 37 was CD4+-biased; contracting clones were balanced.

TCRdb used MiXCR to reprocess the 5' RACE reads, holding one entry per CDR3 protein. The table has fewer than 600,000 distinct CDR3 sequences, less than 25% seen once. In its sample, this clonotype was seen a few times. Its antigen is still unknown. This receptor was taken from an adult woman who had mild COVID-19 (a few samples of this study predate the infection). Cell type and time point are not known. Sequencing used PBMCs or a T cell subset sorted from them (not recorded which).

The CDR3 nucleotides are TGCGCCAGCAGCTTTAAGGGGGGGGCCACAGATACGCAGTATTTT. It encodes CASSFKGGATDTQYF. This chain connects TRBV5-1 to TRBJ2-3; possible D gene TRBD2, 7 bases. The CDR3 is 15 residues long. V gave up 2 bases and J gave up 2 bases, with 12 bases separating them. Germline values: CDR1 SGHRS, CDR2 YFSETQ.